One sample yielded the 21 T cell receptor beta chains listed below, sequenced in a study of PD-1 blockade in classical Hodgkin lymphoma. Time point described: newly diagnosed, previously untreated cHL patient sample. Here immunoSEQ multiplex PCR was the method, and the copy in TCRdb shows in-frame clones only, minus some. This sample has some 31,000 clones, with under 95% found just once. Sequencing was performed on peripheral blood mononuclear cells (PBMCs). Receptors originate from a human donor with classical Hodgkin lymphoma.

This chain connects TRBV27 to TRBJ2-1; D is possibly TRBD1 or TRBD2 (6 bases each). Trimming pared 5 bases from V and 3 bases from J, leaving 20 bases between. There are 17 residues in the CDR3. Germline loops: CDR1 MNHEY, CDR2 SMNVEV (reference sequence). The CDR3 DNA reads as TGTGCCAGCAGTCAGACCCGGAGGGACACCCTCTACAATGAGCAGTTCTTC. As protein: CASSQTRRDTLYNEQFF.

The rearrangement links TRBV19 to TRBJ2-7, with 11 nucleotides matching TRBD1. In germline, CDR1 is LNHDA, CDR2 SQIVND (reference sequence). This CDR3 spans 14 amino acids. Unmatched junction bases numbered 5, after V lost 4 bases and J lost 6 bases. CDR3 amino acids: CASSTRTGGGEQYF. The CDR3 DNA reads as TGTGCCAGTAGTACACGGACAGGGGGCGGCGAGCAGTACTTC. The full variable domain, with the rest looked up from reference TRBV19 and TRBJ2-7, is DGGITQSPKYLFRKEGQNVTLSCEQNLNHDAMYWYRQDPGQGLRLIYYSQIVNDFQKGDIAEGYSVSREKKESFPLTVTSAQKNPTAFYLCASSTRTGGGEQYFGPGTRLTVT.

This sequence joins TRBV12-5 and TRBJ1-2, with D possibly matching TRBD1 (5 bases). Deletions cut 6 bases from V and 4 bases from J, with 18 bases between. This CDR3 is built from 15 residues. Germline lookup yields CDR1 LGHNT and CDR2 FRNRAP. CDR3 region: CASGTGTLGGYGYTF. DNA for the CDR3: TGTGCTAGTGGAACAGGAACGCTCGGCGGCTATGGCTACACCTTC. Together with reference TRBV12-5 and TRBJ1-2, the CDR3 gives the full variable domain: DARVTQTPRHKVTEMGQEVTMRCQPILGHNTVFWYRQTMMQGLELLAYFRNRAPLDDSGMPKDRFSAEMPDATLATLKIQPSEPRDSAVYFCASGTGTLGGYGYTFGSGTRLTVV.

This clone was counted once. The rearrangement uses TRBV19 and TRBJ1-1; perhaps TRBD1 as D (6 bases). V dropped 5 bases and J dropped 6 bases, with 16 bases sitting between them. Germline CDR1 reads LNHDA; CDR2 reads SQIVND (reference sequence). CDR3 length: 14 residues. CDR3 sequence (DNA): TGTGCCAGTAGTCCTGCGACAGGCCCGCCTGAAGCTTTCTTT. Protein: CASSPATGPPEAFF.

The rearrangement joins TRBV18 to TRBJ2-4; D is undetermined. The CDR3 runs 15 residues. Germline CDR1 and CDR2: KGHSH and LQKENI. V was clipped by 5 bases and J by 0 bases, with 11 bases between them. The CDR3 DNA reads TGTGCCAGCTCAATAATGGGAATAGCCAAAAACATTCAGTACTTC. Protein: CASSIMGIAKNIQYF.

The rearrangement joins TRBV7-9 to TRBJ1-2; weak D call: TRBD1 (5 bases). CDR3 length: 12 amino acids. The V gene's germline CDR1 is SEHNR and CDR2 FQNEAQ (reference sequence). V was cut by 4 bases and J by 3 bases, with 6 bases left in between. The CDR3 DNA is TGTGCCAGCAGCTCGGGGGACTATGGCTACACCTTC. Translated, it gives CASSSGDYGYTF.

The gene calls are TRBV27 and TRBJ2-4; TRBD1 or TRBD2 may be the D gene (5 bases each). This CDR3 has 15 amino acids. Between the trimmed V and J ends, which lost 2 bases and 2 bases, there was a span of 10 bases. CDR1 is MNHEY, CDR2 SMNVEV, per germline (reference sequence). The CDR3 is CASSLVGTTKNIQYF. The CDR3 DNA reads TGTGCCAGCAGTTTAGTGGGGACGACCAAAAACATTCAGTACTTC.

This chain connects TRBV7-9 to TRBJ1-5; D unresolved. CDR3 size: 12 residues. V was pared by 5 bases and J by 9 bases, with 11 bases between. Germline V lookup: CDR1 SEHNR, CDR2 FQNEAQ (reference sequence). CDR3 in amino acids: CASSKGGTPQHF. The CDR3 nucleotides read TGTGCCAGCAGCAAAGGCGGCACGCCCCAGCATTTT.

The gene calls are TRBV6-6 and TRBJ2-7; 8 bases line up with TRBD2. The CDR3 runs to 15 residues. V dropped 2 bases and J dropped 2; count of bases not matched to a gene: 5. The germline gives CDR1 MNHNY, CDR2 SVGAGI (reference sequence). For the CDR3, the DNA is TGTGCCAGCAGTTACAGAGCGGGAGTAGCCTACGAGCAGTACTTC. Its protein is CASSYRAGVAYEQYF.

The chain is built from TRBV5-5 and TRBJ2-5; D not certain. CDR3 length: 16 amino acids. Germline-derived CDR1 and CDR2 are SGHKS and YYEKEE (reference sequence). Trimming shortened V by 4 bases and J by 4 bases, and 20 bases separated the two germline ends. In DNA, the CDR3 is TGTGCCAGCAGCCTAACCCCTTCCAGCACCCGAGAGACCCAGTACTTC. Amino acid sequence: CASSLTPSSTRETQYF. Based on the CDR3 plus reference TRBV5-5 and TRBJ2-5, the full variable domain is DAGVTQSPTHLIKTRGQQVTLRCSPISGHKSVSWYQQVLGQGPQFIFQYYEKEERGRGNFPDRFSARQFPNYSSELNVNALLLGDSALYLCASSLTPSSTRETQYFGPGTRLLVL.

This clone has a single count. The genes are TRBV5-6 and TRBJ2-7, with D perhaps matching TRBD1 (7 bases). There are 15 residues in the CDR3. Germline loops: CDR1 SGHDT, CDR2 YYEEEE. The V end was cut by 6 bases, the J end by 5 bases, with 21 bases between. The CDR3, as DNA: TGTGCCAGCATCGGGAGACAGGGAAGTTTCAACGAGCAGTACTTC. Translation: CASIGRQGSFNEQYF.

This sequence joins TRBV15 and TRBJ2-7; D is unresolved. V lost 0 bases and J 0 bases, leaving 9 bases between the germline ends. CDR1 is LNHNV and CDR2 is YYDKDF in the germline V gene (reference sequence). This CDR3 is built from 15 residues. DNA of the CDR3: TGTGCCACCAGCAGAGATCATGCCCTCTCCTACGAGCAGTACTTC. Its translation: CATSRDHALSYEQYF.

The chain links TRBV4-1 to TRBJ1-1; D unresolved. The germline gives CDR1 MGHRA, CDR2 YSYEKL. The CDR3 sequence is 16 residues long. V was pared by 4 bases and J by 2 bases, with 17 bases between. CDR3 DNA: TGCGCCAGCAGCCCAACGATACAAAGGACTAACACTGAAGCTTTCTTT. Protein product: CASSPTIQRTNTEAFF.

This clone was counted only a few times. The rearrangement links TRBV19 to TRBJ1-5; D is unclear. CDR1 is LNHDA, CDR2 SQIVND, per germline (reference sequence). This CDR3 comprises 17 residues. The germline V and J ends were trimmed by 5 bases and 0 bases, with 17 bases remaining between them. In nucleotides, the CDR3 is TGTGCCAGTAGTCCTGAGAGTCCGGGGTATAGCAATCAGCCCCAGCATTTT. Its translation is CASSPESPGYSNQPQHF.

This chain connects TRBV19 to TRBJ1-2; 12 nucleotides align to TRBD1. This CDR3 is 16 amino acids long. Germline CDR1 LNHDA, CDR2 SQIVND (reference sequence). The ends lost 3 bases at V and 8 bases at J; junction bases unmatched: 10. CDR3 sequence: CASSMVGTGGEGGYTF. The CDR3, as DNA: TGTGCCAGTAGTATGGTGGGGACAGGGGGCGAAGGAGGCTACACCTTC.

The chain is built from TRBV25-1 and TRBJ1-6; D gene uncertain. With 3 bases removed from V and 9 bases from J, the gap between germline ends came to 6 bases. The CDR3 loop spans 12 amino acids. Germline V lookup: CDR1 MGHDK, CDR2 SYGVNS. The chain's CDR3 is CASSEVGSPLHF. The CDR3 bases are TGTGCCAGCAGTGAGGTGGGTTCACCCCTCCACTTT.

The chain joins TRBV11-2 to TRBJ2-1; 10 nucleotides line up with TRBD2. Germline V gene lookup returns CDR1 SGHAT and CDR2 FQNNGV. J lost 2 bases, V lost 5 bases, and 3 bases had no gene match. This CDR3 is 15 amino acids long. DNA of the CDR3: TGTGCCAGCAGCCCCGGACTAGCGGCCTACAATGAGCAGTTCTTC. Translation: CASSPGLAAYNEQFF.

CDR3 region: CASSLSRLAADTQYF. The DNA for the CDR3 is TGTGCCAGCAGCTTAAGTAGACTAGCGGCAGATACGCAGTATTTT. V is TRBV7-8 and J is TRBJ2-3, with 9 bases matching TRBD2. The V and J ends lost 2 bases and 4 bases, in that order; junction bases with no gene match: 4. Germline CDR1 is SGHVS and CDR2 is FQNEAQ. CDR3 length equals 15 residues.

A few counts support this clone. V gene TRBV7-9 combines with J gene TRBJ2-7; unclear D gene. The germline gives CDR1 SEHNR, CDR2 FQNEAQ (reference sequence). This CDR3 spans 14 amino acids. V was clipped by 2 bases and J by 5 bases, with 13 bases between them. The CDR3 DNA reads as TGTGCCAGCAGCTTACATTCAGGAGATAACGAGCAGTACTTC. Translated: CASSLHSGDNEQYF.

The rearrangement joins TRBV2 to TRBJ1-5, with 11 bases matching TRBD1. Per germline, CDR1 SNHLY and CDR2 FYNNEI. V trimming: 6 bases; J trimming: 6 bases; junction bases outside the gene matches: 7. This CDR3 has 15 residues. In DNA form, the CDR3 reads TGTGCCAGCAGGAAAGGACAGGGGGCTTTTCAGCCCCAGCATTTT. It is translated as CASRKGQGAFQPQHF.

The V call is TRBV10-3, the J call TRBJ2-2; no firm D call. Per germline, CDR1 ENHRY and CDR2 SYGVKD. The CDR3 extends over 14 amino acids. Deletions cut 3 bases from V and 5 bases from J, with 10 bases between. CDR3 nucleotide sequence: TGTGCCATCAGTGAAAGCGAGCCGACCGGGGAGCTGTTTTTT. This codes for CAISESEPTGELFF.